The rows below give T cell receptor beta chains drawn from one sample of a study of T cell changes during pregnancy in multiple sclerosis. Libraries were prepared by immunoSEQ multiplex PCR; TCRdb keeps only in-frame clonotypes and omits some of them. The data show about 84,000 clones, with about 94% seen just once and 0.99% held by the top ten. Here the sequenced sample was peripheral blood, taken in the second trimester of pregnancy. The receptors shown here come from a female donor in good health, enrolled as a control in a pregnancy study. The CDR3 runs from the conserved cysteine through the conserved F or W. D genes are given only for firm matches. A row's size may be missing; if present it is once, few, many or a size class.

cdr3_length j_call v_call clone_size d_call cdr3_aa cdr3_nt
15 TRBJ2-7 TRBV6-5 - TRBD1 CASSPDRVSPYEQYF TGTGCCAGCAGCCCGGACAGGGTCTCTCCCTACGAGCAGTACTTC
13 TRBJ2-2 TRBV18 - - CATTTGFTGELFF TGTGCCACCACTACGGGATTCACCGGGGAGCTGTTTTTT
20 TRBJ1-4 TRBV18 - TRBD1 CASSQRPGQGFYLTNEKLFF TGTGCCAGCTCACAACGGCCGGGACAGGGGTTTTATTTAACTAATGAAAAACTGTTTTTT
15 TRBJ2-7 TRBV6-1 once TRBD2 CASSDRREGLGEQYF TGTGCCAGCAGTGATAGGCGGGAGGGCCTGGGGGAGCAGTACTTC
16 TRBJ2-3 TRBV27 - TRBD2 CASSPTGGRWMDTQYF TGTGCCAGCAGTCCCACGGGGGGTAGGTGGATGGATACGCAGTATTTT
16 TRBJ2-3 TRBV9 - TRBD1 CASSWGTGTSTDTQYF TGTGCCAGCAGTTGGGGGACAGGGACTAGCACAGATACGCAGTATTTT
14 TRBJ2-3 TRBV18 - TRBD2 CASSRDGGGDTQYF TGTGCCAGCTCACGGGACGGCGGGGGAGATACGCAGTATTTT
14 TRBJ2-7 TRBV18 - - CASSPTHGVYEQYF TGTGCCAGCTCACCGACCCATGGAGTCTACGAGCAGTACTTC
15 TRBJ1-1 TRBV4-1 few - CASSQVYSPNTEAFF TGCGCCAGCAGCCAAGTCTACAGTCCGAACACTGAAGCTTTCTTT
16 TRBJ1-2 TRBV10-3 - TRBD1 CAISEAGGQGLYGYTF TGTGCCATCAGTGAGGCGGGGGGACAGGGACTCTATGGCTACACCTTC
15 TRBJ2-7 TRBV27 - TRBD2 CASSLILAPPYEQYF TGTGCCAGCAGTTTAATACTAGCGCCCCCCTACGAGCAGTACTTC
15 TRBJ2-1 TRBV5-4 once TRBD2 CASSPGPSGSNEQFF TGTGCCAGCAGCCCGGGGCCTAGCGGGAGCAATGAGCAGTTCTTC
15 TRBJ2-7 TRBV2 - TRBD2 CASSHGGGGPYEQYF TGTGCCAGCAGCCACGGGGGGGGTGGCCCCTACGAGCAGTACTTC
11 TRBJ1-3 TRBV20-1 - - CSARTGNTIYF TGCAGTGCTAGGACAGGAAACACCATATATTTT
13 TRBJ2-7 TRBV29-1 - TRBD2 CSAVAGGVYEQYF TGCAGCGCGGTAGCGGGAGGTGTCTACGAGCAGTACTTC
12 TRBJ2-7 TRBV5-4 - - CASSPSVDEQYF TGTGCCAGCAGCCCATCAGTTGACGAGCAGTACTTC
14 TRBJ1-4 TRBV6-6 once - CASSEQGTNEKLFF TGTGCCAGCAGCGAACAGGGAACTAATGAAAAACTGTTTTTT
16 TRBJ1-2 TRBV30 - - CAWSSPYAGRSYGYTF TGTGCCTGGAGTTCTCCTTATGCGGGCAGATCCTATGGCTACACCTTC
12 TRBJ2-7 TRBV2 - - CASNGEPYEQYF TGTGCCAGCAATGGGGAGCCCTACGAGCAGTACTTC
15 TRBJ2-5 TRBV9 - - CASSARAGGQETQYF TGTGCCAGCAGCGCGCGTGCAGGGGGGCAAGAGACCCAGTACTTC
16 TRBJ2-7 TRBV28 - - CASSWPARSGHYEQYF TGTGCCAGCAGTTGGCCGGCCCGAAGCGGCCACTACGAGCAGTACTTC
14 TRBJ2-5 TRBV11-2 once - CASSFSGRQETQYF TGTGCCAGCAGCTTCTCCGGGAGACAAGAGACCCAGTACTTC